The 15 T cell receptor beta chains in this list originate from one sample, sequenced in a study of T-cell reconstitution after alpha-beta-depleted transplantation in children. Unique molecular identifiers featured in how the TCRbeta library was prepared. MiXCR, applied by TCRdb to the PCR reads, yields one record per CDR3 protein. Of about 360,000 distinct CDR3 sequences in the sample, approximately 12% were seen once. The sequences come from PBMCs, collected from the stem cell graft. The receptor set was obtained from a human donor who donated a stem cell graft to a child with Fanconi anemia.

This sequence joins TRBV28 and TRBJ2-7; D is unclear. This CDR3 has 16 amino acids. Trimming cost V 4 bases and J 4 bases, with 20 bases left between them. Germline CDR1 reads MDHEN; CDR2 reads SYDVKM. The CDR3 loop is CASSSSSTPHRYEQYV. CDR3 DNA: TGTGCCAGCAGTTCCTCATCGACGCCTCACCGGTACGAGCAGTACGTC.

This clonotype was detected only a few times. This chain joins TRBV20-1 and TRBJ2-5; 9 bases map to TRBD1. Per germline, CDR1 DFQATT and CDR2 SNEGSKA (reference sequence). V lost 6 bases and J lost 3; bases outside the gene matches: 2. The CDR3 contains 12 residues. The CDR3 reads CSAWTGEETQYF. The CDR3 coding sequence is TGCAGTGCCTGGACAGGGGAAGAGACCCAGTACTTC.

The chain recombines TRBV3-1 with TRBJ2-1; D gene uncertain. Germline V lookup: CDR1 LGHDT, CDR2 YNNKEL (reference sequence). The V gene lost 1 base and the J gene lost 10 bases, with 11 bases spanning the gap. The CDR3 totals 13 residues. The CDR3 region has the DNA TGTGCCAGCAGCCAAGTCAGGTCGGGCGAGCAGTTCTTC. As protein: CASSQVRSGEQFF.

This chain uses TRBV18 with TRBJ2-2, with D hard to call. The length of the CDR3 is 12 residues. The V gene lost 3 bases and the J gene lost 7 bases, with 6 bases spanning the gap. Germline lookup yields CDR1 KGHSH and CDR2 LQKENI. The CDR3, as DNA: TGTGCCAGCTCACCGCAGGTCGGGGAGCTGTTTTTT. It is translated as CASSPQVGELFF. Filled out from reference TRBV18 and TRBJ2-2, the complete variable domain reads NAGVMQNPRHLVRRRGQEARLRCSPMKGHSHVYWYRQLPEEGLKFMVYLQKENIIDESGMPKERFSAEFPKEGPSILRIQQVVRGDSAAYFCASSPQVGELFFGEGSRLTVL.

There are a few counts of this clonotype. The chain joins TRBV7-9 to TRBJ1-1; D is possibly TRBD1 (6 bases). The germline V and J ends were trimmed by 3 bases and 0 bases, with 17 bases remaining between them. The CDR3 consists of 17 residues. Germline V gene sequence: CDR1 SEHNR, CDR2 FQNEAQ (reference sequence). CDR3 protein: CASSFPPRDILNTEAFF. CDR3 DNA: TGTGCCAGCAGCTTCCCCCCAAGGGACATATTGAACACTGAAGCTTTCTTT. The full variable domain, completed using reference TRBV7-9 and TRBJ1-1, is DTGVSQNPRHKITKRGQNVTFRCDPISEHNRLYWYRQTLGQGPEFLTYFQNEAQLEKSRLLSDRFSAERPKGSFSTLEIQRTEQGDSAMYLCASSFPPRDILNTEAFFGQGTRLTVV.

This clonotype was counted only a few times. V is TRBV6-5 and J is TRBJ1-6, with D unresolved. CDR1 and CDR2 from the germline V gene are MNHEY and SVGAGI. This CDR3 has 15 residues. The V gene lost 6 bases and the J gene lost 9 bases, with 18 bases spanning the gap. CDR3 sequence: CASSYDVGPSSPLHF. In DNA, the CDR3 is TGTGCCAGCAGCTACGACGTAGGGCCTAGTTCACCCCTCCACTTT.

In this sample, this clonotype turned up a few times. The chain employs TRBV4-3 and TRBJ1-6; TRBD1 matches 7 bases. J gave up 7 bases and V 6 bases, and 9 bases lay outside the gene matches. Germline V lookup: CDR1 LGHNA, CDR2 YSLEER. CDR3 length: 15 residues. The CDR3 DNA reads TGCGCCAGCAGTTACAACAGGGGTGGAAATTCACCCCTCCACTTT. Amino acid sequence: CASSYNRGGNSPLHF.

The CDR3 here is CASRGLGGVNQPQHF. In DNA, the CDR3 is TGTGCCAGCAGAGGCCTGGGGGGCGTCAATCAGCCCCAGCATTTT. The chain uses TRBV28 and TRBJ1-5; perhaps TRBD1 as D (6 bases). This CDR3 contains 15 residues. The ends were cut back, 6 bases at V and 3 bases at J, with 15 bases in the middle. The V gene's germline CDR1 is MDHEN and CDR2 SYDVKM.

This clonotype has ten or more counts. An end of the junction does not agree with germline; a read error may underlie this. The chain carries TRBV5-1 and TRBJ1-5; TRBD1 is a possible D gene (6 bases). The CDR3 spans 13 residues. In germline, CDR1 is SGHRS, CDR2 YFSETQ. CDR3 nucleotides: TGTGCCAGCAGTTTAGGACAGAATCAGCCCCAGCATTTT. Residues: CASSLGQNQPQHF.

This clonotype was picked up a small number of times. The rearrangement links TRBV20-1 to TRBJ2-1; 9 bases align to TRBD2. There are 14 residues in the CDR3. The germline V gene encodes CDR1 DFQATT and CDR2 SNEGSKA (reference sequence). The V segment lost 3 bases and the J segment 6 bases; nucleotides outside the gene matches: 6. The DNA of the CDR3 is TGCAGTGCTAGTACGGCGGGAGGGGGCAATGAGCAGTTCTTC. This encodes CSASTAGGGNEQFF.

This clonotype occurred many times. This rearrangement joins TRBV12-3 or TRBV12-4 to TRBJ1-2; the match to TRBD1 covers 8 bases. This CDR3 contains 16 residues. V dropped 8 bases and J dropped 4; count of bases not matched to a gene: 15. CDR3 sequence: CASSEGDRGWSYGYTF. The CDR3 DNA is TGTGCCAGCTCTGAGGGTGACAGGGGATGGAGCTATGGCTACACCTTC.

This clonotype was detected only a few times. This chain connects TRBV28 to TRBJ2-5, with TRBD2 matching over 9 bases. Looked up from germline, CDR1 is MDHEN and CDR2 is SYDVKM. The CDR3 is 16 amino acids. With 0 bases clipped from V and 0 bases from J, the junction kept 2 bases outside the gene matches. This CDR3 reads CASSLWRGGYQETQYF. The CDR3 nucleotides are TGTGCCAGCAGTTTATGGCGGGGGGGATACCAAGAGACCCAGTACTTC.

The V call is TRBV20-1, the J call TRBJ2-3; 9 nucleotides agree with TRBD2. Trimming cost V 5 bases and J 1 base; bases outside gene matches: 4. CDR1 DFQATT and CDR2 SNEGSKA come from the germline V gene (reference sequence). This CDR3 has 14 amino acids. This chain's CDR3 is CSAPRTSGTDTQYF. The CDR3 bases are TGCAGTGCTCCTCGGACTAGCGGCACAGATACGCAGTATTTT.

This clonotype was counted at least ten times. J is TRBJ2-1 and V is TRBV7-2; D uncertain. Germline V lookup: CDR1 SGHTA, CDR2 FQGNSA. Between the trimmed V and J ends, which lost 0 bases and 7 bases, there was a span of 4 bases. The CDR3 spans 12 residues. CDR3 bases: TGTGCCAGCAGCTTAGCCGTGAATGAGCAGTTCTTC. It specifies CASSLAVNEQFF.

This clonotype was seen only a few times. CDR3 nucleotide sequence: TGCGCCAGCACCGAGAGTGGGGGATCGAACACCGGGGAGCTGTTTTTT. Translated, it gives CASTESGGSNTGELFF. This chain connects TRBV10-2 to TRBJ2-2; D is possibly TRBD1 or TRBD2 (5 bases each). Trimming removed 7 bases from V and 0 bases from J, with 15 bases in between. The CDR3 loop spans 16 amino acids. Germline loops: CDR1 WSHSY, CDR2 SAAADI.